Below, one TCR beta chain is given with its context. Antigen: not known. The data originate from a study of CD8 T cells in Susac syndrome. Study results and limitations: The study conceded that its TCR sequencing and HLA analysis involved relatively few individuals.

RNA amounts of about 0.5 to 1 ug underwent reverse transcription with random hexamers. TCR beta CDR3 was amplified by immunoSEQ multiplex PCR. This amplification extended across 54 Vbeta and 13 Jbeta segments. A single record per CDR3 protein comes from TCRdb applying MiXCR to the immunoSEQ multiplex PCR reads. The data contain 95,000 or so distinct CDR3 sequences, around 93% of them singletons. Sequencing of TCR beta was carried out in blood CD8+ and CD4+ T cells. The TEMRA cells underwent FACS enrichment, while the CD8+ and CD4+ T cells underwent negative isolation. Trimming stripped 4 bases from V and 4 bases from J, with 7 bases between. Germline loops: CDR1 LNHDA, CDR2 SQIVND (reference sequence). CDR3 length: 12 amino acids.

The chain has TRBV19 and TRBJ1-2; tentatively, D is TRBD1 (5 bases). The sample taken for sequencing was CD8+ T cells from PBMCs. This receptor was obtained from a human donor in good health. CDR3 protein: CASSTGPYGYTF. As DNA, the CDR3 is TGTGCCAGTAGTACAGGGCCCTATGGCTACACCTTC.